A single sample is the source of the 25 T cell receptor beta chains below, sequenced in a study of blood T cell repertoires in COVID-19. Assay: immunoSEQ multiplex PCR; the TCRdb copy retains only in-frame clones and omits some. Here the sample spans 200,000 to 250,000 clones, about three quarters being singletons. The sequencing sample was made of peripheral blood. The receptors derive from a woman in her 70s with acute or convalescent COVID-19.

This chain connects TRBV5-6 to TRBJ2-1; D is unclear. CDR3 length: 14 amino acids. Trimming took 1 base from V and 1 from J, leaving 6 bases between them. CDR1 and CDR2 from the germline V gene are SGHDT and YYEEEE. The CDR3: CASSLLQSYNEQFF. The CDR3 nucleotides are TGTGCCAGCAGCTTGTTACAGTCCTACAATGAGCAGTTCTTC.

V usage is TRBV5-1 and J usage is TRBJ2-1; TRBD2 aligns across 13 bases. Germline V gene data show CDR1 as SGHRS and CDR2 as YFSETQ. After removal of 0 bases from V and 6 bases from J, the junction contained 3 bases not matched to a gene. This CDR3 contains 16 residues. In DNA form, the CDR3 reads TGCGCCAGCAGCTTGGATGGGACTAGCGGGGTCAATGAGCAGTTCTTC. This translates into CASSLDGTSGVNEQFF.

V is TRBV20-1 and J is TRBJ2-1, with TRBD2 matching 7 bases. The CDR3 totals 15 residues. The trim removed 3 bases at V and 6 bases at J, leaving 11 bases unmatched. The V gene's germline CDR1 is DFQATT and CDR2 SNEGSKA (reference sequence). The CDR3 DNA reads TGCAGTGCTAGTCGAGCGGGAACAATTACCAATGAGCAGTTCTTC. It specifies CSASRAGTITNEQFF.

CDR3 DNA: TGTGCCAGCAGCCTGGGACTAGCGGGAGACACAGATACGCAGTATTTT. It specifies CASSLGLAGDTDTQYF. The V and J genes are TRBV3-1 (or the pseudogene TRBV3-2) and TRBJ2-3; TRBD2 matches at 14 bases. Germline loops: CDR1 LGHDT, CDR2 YNNKEL (reference sequence). V trimming: 4 bases; J trimming: 2 bases; junction bases outside the gene matches: 2. The CDR3 has 16 residues.

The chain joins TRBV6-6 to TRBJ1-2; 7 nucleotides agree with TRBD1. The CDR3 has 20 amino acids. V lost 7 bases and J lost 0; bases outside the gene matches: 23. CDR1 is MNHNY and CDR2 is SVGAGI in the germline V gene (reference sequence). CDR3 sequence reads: CASTYGGHVGGQLANYGYTF. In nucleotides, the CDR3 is TGTGCCAGCACCTACGGGGGTCATGTGGGGGGACAGTTAGCTAACTATGGCTACACCTTC.

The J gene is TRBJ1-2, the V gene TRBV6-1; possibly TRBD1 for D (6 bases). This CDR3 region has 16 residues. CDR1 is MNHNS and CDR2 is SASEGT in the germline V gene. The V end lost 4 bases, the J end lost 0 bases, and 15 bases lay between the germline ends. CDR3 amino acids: CASSGRAGAANYGYTF. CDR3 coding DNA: TGTGCCAGCAGTGGGCGCGCAGGGGCGGCTAACTATGGCTACACCTTC.

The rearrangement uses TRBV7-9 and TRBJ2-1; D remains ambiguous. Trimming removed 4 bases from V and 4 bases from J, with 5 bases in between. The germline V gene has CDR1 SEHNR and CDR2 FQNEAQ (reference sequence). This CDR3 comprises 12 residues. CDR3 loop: CASSWLYNEQFF. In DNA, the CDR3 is TGTGCCAGCAGCTGGCTTTACAATGAGCAGTTCTTC. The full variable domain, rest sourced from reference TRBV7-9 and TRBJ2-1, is DTGVSQNPRHKITKRGQNVTFRCDPISEHNRLYWYRQTLGQGPEFLTYFQNEAQLEKSRLLSDRFSAERPKGSFSTLEIQRTEQGDSAMYLCASSWLYNEQFFGPGTRLTVL.

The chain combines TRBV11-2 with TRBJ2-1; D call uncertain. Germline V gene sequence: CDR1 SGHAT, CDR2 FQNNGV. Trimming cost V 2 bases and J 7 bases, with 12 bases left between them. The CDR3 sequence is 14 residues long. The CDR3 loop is CASSLLSHGNEQFF. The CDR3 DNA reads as TGTGCCAGCAGCTTACTTAGCCATGGTAATGAGCAGTTCTTC.

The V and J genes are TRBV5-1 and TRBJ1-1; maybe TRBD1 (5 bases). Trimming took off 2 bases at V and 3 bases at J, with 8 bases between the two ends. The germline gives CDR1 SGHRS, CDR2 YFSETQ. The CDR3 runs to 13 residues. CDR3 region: CASSFRVDTEAFF. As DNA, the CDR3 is TGCGCCAGCAGCTTCAGGGTTGACACTGAAGCTTTCTTT.

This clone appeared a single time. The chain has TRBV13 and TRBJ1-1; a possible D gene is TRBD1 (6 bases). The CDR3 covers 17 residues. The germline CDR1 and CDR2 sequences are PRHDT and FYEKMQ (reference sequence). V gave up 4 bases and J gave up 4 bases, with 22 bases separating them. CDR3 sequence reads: CASSSVSRRGPGTEAFF. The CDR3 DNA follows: TGTGCCAGCAGCTCGGTCAGTCGGCGGGGGCCGGGCACTGAAGCTTTCTTT.

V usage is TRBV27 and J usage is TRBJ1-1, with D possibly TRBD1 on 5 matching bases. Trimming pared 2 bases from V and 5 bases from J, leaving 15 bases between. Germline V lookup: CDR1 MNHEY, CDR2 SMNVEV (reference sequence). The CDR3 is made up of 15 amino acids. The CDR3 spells CASSLGAGPHTEAFF. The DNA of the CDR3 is TGTGCCAGCAGTTTAGGGGCAGGCCCTCATACTGAAGCTTTCTTT.

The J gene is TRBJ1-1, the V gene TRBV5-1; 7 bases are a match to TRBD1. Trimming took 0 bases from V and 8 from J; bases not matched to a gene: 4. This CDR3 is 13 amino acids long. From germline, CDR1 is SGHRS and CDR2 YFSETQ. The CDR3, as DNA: TGCGCCAGCAGCTTGGCGTTGGGACAGGAAGCTTTCTTT. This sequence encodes CASSLALGQEAFF.

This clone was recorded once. CDR3 nucleotides: TGTGCCAGCAGCACCGGACAGGGTCGTAGCGAGCAGTACTTC. It yields the protein CASSTGQGRSEQYF. This rearrangement joins TRBV5-4 to TRBJ2-7; TRBD1 agrees at 8 bases. Trimming cost V 4 bases and J 6 bases; bases outside gene matches: 9. CDR3 length: 14 amino acids. Germline V lookup: CDR1 SGHNT, CDR2 YYREEE (reference sequence).

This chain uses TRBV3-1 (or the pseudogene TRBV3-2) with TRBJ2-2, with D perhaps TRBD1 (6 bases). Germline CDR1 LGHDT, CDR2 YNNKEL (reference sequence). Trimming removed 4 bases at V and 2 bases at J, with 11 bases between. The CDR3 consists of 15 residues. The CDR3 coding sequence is TGTGCCAGCAGCCTTCGGGACACCAACACCGGGGAGCTGTTTTTT. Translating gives CASSLRDTNTGELFF.

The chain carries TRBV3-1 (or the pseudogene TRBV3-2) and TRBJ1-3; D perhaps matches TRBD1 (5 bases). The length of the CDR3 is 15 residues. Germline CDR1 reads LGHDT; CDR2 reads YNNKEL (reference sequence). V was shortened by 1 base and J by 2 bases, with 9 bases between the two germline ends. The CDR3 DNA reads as TGTGCCAGCAGCCAAGGGGCGGGGCCTGGAAACACCATATATTTT. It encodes CASSQGAGPGNTIYF.

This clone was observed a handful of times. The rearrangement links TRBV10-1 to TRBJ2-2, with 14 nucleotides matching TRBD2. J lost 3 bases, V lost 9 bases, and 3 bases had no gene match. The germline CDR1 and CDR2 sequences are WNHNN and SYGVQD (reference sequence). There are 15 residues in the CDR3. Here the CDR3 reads CARPGLAGDTGELFF. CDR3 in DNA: TGCGCCAGACCGGGACTAGCGGGGGACACCGGGGAGCTGTTTTTT.

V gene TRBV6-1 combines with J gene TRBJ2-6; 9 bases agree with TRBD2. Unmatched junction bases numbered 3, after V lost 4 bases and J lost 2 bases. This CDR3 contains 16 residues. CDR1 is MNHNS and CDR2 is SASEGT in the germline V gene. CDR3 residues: CASSVLAGAGANVLTF. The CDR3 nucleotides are TGTGCCAGCAGTGTATTAGCGGGAGCTGGGGCCAACGTCCTGACTTTC.

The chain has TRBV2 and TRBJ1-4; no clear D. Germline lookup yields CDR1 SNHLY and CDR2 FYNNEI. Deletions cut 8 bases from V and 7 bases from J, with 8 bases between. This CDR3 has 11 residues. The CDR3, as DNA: TGTGCCAGCCGGACTTCTGAAAAACTGTTTTTT. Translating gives CASRTSEKLFF. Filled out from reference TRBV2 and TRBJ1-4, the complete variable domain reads EPEVTQTPSHQVTQMGQEVILRCVPISNHLYFYWYRQILGQKVEFLVSFYNNEISEKSEIFDDQFSVERPDGSNFTLKIRSTKLEDSAMYFCASRTSEKLFFGSGTQLSVL.

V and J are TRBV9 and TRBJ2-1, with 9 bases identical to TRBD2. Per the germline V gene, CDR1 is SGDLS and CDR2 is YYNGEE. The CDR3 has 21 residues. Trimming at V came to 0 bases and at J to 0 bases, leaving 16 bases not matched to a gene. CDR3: CASSVELAGNSRSFSYNEQFF. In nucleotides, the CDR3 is TGTGCCAGCAGCGTAGAGCTAGCGGGGAATTCCCGAAGCTTCTCCTACAATGAGCAGTTCTTC. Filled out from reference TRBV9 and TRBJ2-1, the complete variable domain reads DSGVTQTPKHLITATGQRVTLRCSPRSGDLSVYWYQQSLDQGLQFLIQYYNGEERAKGNILERFSAQQFPDLHSELNLSSLELGDSALYFCASSVELAGNSRSFSYNEQFFGPGTRLTVL.

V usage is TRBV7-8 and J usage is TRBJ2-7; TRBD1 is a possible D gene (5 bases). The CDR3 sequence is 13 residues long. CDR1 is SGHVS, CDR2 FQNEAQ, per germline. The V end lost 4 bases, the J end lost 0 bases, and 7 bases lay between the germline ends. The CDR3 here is CASSSRASYEQYF. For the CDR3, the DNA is TGTGCCAGCAGCTCCAGGGCCTCCTACGAGCAGTACTTC.

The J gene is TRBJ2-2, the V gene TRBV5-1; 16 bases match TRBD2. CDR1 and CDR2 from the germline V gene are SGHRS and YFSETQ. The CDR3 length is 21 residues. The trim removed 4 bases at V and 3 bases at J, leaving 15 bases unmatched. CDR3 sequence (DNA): TGCGCCAGCAGCACCCGGGACAGGGGGACTAGCGGGAGGGCCGACACCGGGGAGCTGTTTTTT. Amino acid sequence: CASSTRDRGTSGRADTGELFF.

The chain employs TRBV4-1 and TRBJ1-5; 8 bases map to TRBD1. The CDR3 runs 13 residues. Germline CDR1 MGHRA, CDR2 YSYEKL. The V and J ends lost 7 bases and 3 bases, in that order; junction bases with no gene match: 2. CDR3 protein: CASTGGPNQPQHF. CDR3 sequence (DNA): TGCGCCAGCACAGGGGGCCCCAATCAGCCCCAGCATTTT.

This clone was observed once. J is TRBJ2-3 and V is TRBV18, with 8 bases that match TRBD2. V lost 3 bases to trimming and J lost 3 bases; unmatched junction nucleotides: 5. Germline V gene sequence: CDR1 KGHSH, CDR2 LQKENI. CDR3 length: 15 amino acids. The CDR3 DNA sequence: TGTGCCAGCTCACCTCCGGGACTAGTGACAGATACGCAGTATTTT. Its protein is CASSPPGLVTDTQYF.

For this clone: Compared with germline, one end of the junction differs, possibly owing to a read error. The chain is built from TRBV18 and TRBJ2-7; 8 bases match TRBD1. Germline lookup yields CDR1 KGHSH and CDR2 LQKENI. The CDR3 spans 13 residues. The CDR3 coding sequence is TGTGCCAGCTCAGACAGGGGTTCCTTCGAGCAGTACTTC. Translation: CASSDRGSFEQYF.

The CDR3 nucleotides read TGTGCCAGCAGCCCCGGGGGGGGCACAGATACGCAGTATTTT. Protein product: CASSPGGGTDTQYF. This sequence joins TRBV5-4 and TRBJ2-3; 8 positions match TRBD2. The CDR3 is made up of 14 amino acids. J gave up 1 base and V 4 bases, and 2 bases lay outside the gene matches. Germline V gene lookup returns CDR1 SGHNT and CDR2 YYREEE (reference sequence).